The 26 T cell receptor beta chains in this list originate from one sample, sequenced in a study of identical twins (dated by TCRdb to the mid-2010s). Libraries came from 5' RACE. Reads for this sample came from an Illumina HiSeq 2000. TCRdb applied fastp at Q25 and MiXCR to the public reads, then kept only in-frame beta chains. Entries are consolidated by CDR3 protein sequence, retaining the most common genes and DNA. The sample has around 670,000 distinct CDR3 sequences on record, around 6% of them singletons. The top ten clonotypes cover approximately 2% of the sample. Sequenced input: naive T cells sorted from blood. This specimen's cell subset or site label, per the study, means: cells isolated with a human naive T-cell isolation kit. The receptors here all came from a man aged 18 to 29 in good health.

This clonotype was counted many times. The chain couples TRBV5-1 to TRBJ2-7; 7 bases align to TRBD1. Germline V gives CDR1 SGHRS, CDR2 YFSETQ. Unmatched junction bases numbered 4, after V lost 3 bases and J lost 4 bases. The CDR3 consists of 13 residues. The CDR3 is CASSSGQVYEQYF. In DNA form, the CDR3 reads TGCGCCAGCAGCTCCGGACAGGTATACGAGCAGTACTTC. Full variable domain (outside the CDR3, taken from reference TRBV5-1 and TRBJ2-7): KAGVTQTPRYLIKTRGQQVTLSCSPISGHRSVSWYQQTPGQGLQFLFEYFSETQRNKGNFPGRFSGRQFSNSRSEMNVSTLELGDSALYLCASSSGQVYEQYFGPGTRLTVT.

This clonotype was counted many times. The rearrangement uses TRBV2 and TRBJ2-7, with D hard to call. CDR1 is SNHLY, CDR2 FYNNEI, per germline. The germline V and J ends were trimmed by 3 bases and 3 bases, with 3 bases remaining between them. The CDR3 consists of 11 residues. The CDR3 bases are TGTGCCAGCAGTGAGTTCTACGAGCAGTACGTC. Its translation: CASSEFYEQYV.

This clonotype has ten or more counts. This chain links TRBV20-1 with TRBJ1-5; D gene unclear. The germline V gene has CDR1 DFQATT and CDR2 SNEGSKA (reference sequence). V lost 6 bases and J 4 bases, leaving 19 bases between the germline ends. This CDR3 spans 15 amino acids. CDR3 bases: TGCAGTGCCTCGAAGGACTCCATTTCAAATCAGCCCCAGCATTTT. Its protein is CSASKDSISNQPQHF.

This clonotype was picked up many times. The chain links TRBV12-3 or TRBV12-4 to TRBJ2-3, with 8 positions matching TRBD1. V lost 5 bases to trimming and J lost 4 bases; unmatched junction nucleotides: 5. The CDR3 is 14 amino acids. The CDR3 sequence is CASSDRGRADTQYF. The CDR3 region has the DNA TGTGCCAGCAGTGACAGGGGTCGCGCAGATACGCAGTATTTT.

This clonotype was counted many times. The gene calls are TRBV6-1 and TRBJ2-1; possibly TRBD1 or TRBD2 for D (6 bases each). Germline assignment: CDR1 MNHNS and CDR2 SASEGT. V gave up 6 bases and J gave up 9 bases, with 27 bases separating them. This CDR3 has 17 residues. CDR3 DNA sequence: TGTGCCAGCAGCCTCAACGGGGGACCTATAAAGGGGGGTGAGCAGTTCTTC. Translated: CASSLNGGPIKGGEQFF.

This clonotype turned up a few times. The rearrangement joins TRBV5-5 to TRBJ2-7, with no clear D. Trimming took off 4 bases at V and 3 bases at J, with 14 bases between the two ends. CDR1 and CDR2 from the germline V gene are SGHKS and YYEKEE (reference sequence). This CDR3 is 14 amino acids long. The CDR3 protein is CASSGQRSGYEQYF. The CDR3 DNA reads TGTGCCAGCAGCGGGCAGAGGTCGGGCTACGAGCAGTACTTC.

This clonotype was counted at least ten times. The genes are TRBV4-1 and TRBJ2-3; D call uncertain. Trimming pared 5 bases from V and 3 bases from J, leaving 9 bases between. This CDR3 spans 13 amino acids. The germline V gene has CDR1 MGHRA and CDR2 YSYEKL. The CDR3 nucleotides are TGCGCCAGCAGCTTATATAAAACAGATACGCAGTATTTT. Protein product: CASSLYKTDTQYF.

In the case of this clonotype: This may arise from a read error, as a much more abundant clone is one base away. The rearrangement joins TRBV24-1 to TRBJ2-1, with 7 bases that match TRBD1. Germline-derived CDR1 and CDR2 are KGHDR and SFDVKD. CDR3 length equals 16 residues. CDR3 protein: CATSDFHRGFYIEQFF. The CDR3 DNA is TGTGCCACCAGTGATTTTCACAGGGGTTTTTACATTGAGCAGTTCTTC.

This clonotype was seen repeatedly, ten times or more. The genes are TRBV6-1 and TRBJ1-1; D call uncertain. Deletions cut 7 bases from V and 1 base from J, with 13 bases between. CDR3 length: 14 amino acids. CDR1 is MNHNS and CDR2 is SASEGT in the germline V gene. The CDR3 spells CASTEPGKNTEAFF. As DNA, the CDR3 is TGTGCCAGCACCGAACCCGGGAAGAACACTGAAGCTTTCTTT.

This clonotype showed up many times. This sequence joins TRBV9 and TRBJ2-5, with D uncertain. V lost 3 bases and J lost 5, with 5 bases in between. The CDR3 extends over 11 amino acids. The germline V gene has CDR1 SGDLS and CDR2 YYNGEE. CDR3 sequence (DNA): TGTGCCAGCAGCGCTTCGGAGACCCAGTACTTC. The encoded protein is CASSASETQYF.

This clonotype has more than one count but fewer than ten. The genes are TRBV18 and TRBJ2-1; 9 positions agree with TRBD2. The CDR3 consists of 17 residues. The junction had 7 bases not matched to a gene; V was cut back by 0 bases and J by 4 bases. Germline values: CDR1 KGHSH, CDR2 LQKENI. The CDR3 is CASSPPGGTSPYNEQFF. CDR3 bases: TGTGCCAGCTCACCACCTGGAGGGACTAGCCCGTACAATGAGCAGTTCTTC.

This clonotype was counted only a few times. The CDR3 reads CASSQGYGDYEQYV. The CDR3 nucleotides read TGTGCCAGCAGCCAAGGCTATGGGGATTACGAGCAGTACGTC. This sequence joins TRBV3-1 and TRBJ2-7; D is unclear. This CDR3 is 14 amino acids long. V lost 1 base to trimming and J lost 4 bases, with 11 bases between them. Germline V lookup: CDR1 LGHDT, CDR2 YNNKEL (reference sequence).

V gene TRBV6-2 or TRBV6-3 combines with J gene TRBJ2-5; TRBD1 might be the D (6 bases). The CDR3 runs 16 residues. Between the trimmed V and J ends, which lost 7 bases and 5 bases, there was a span of 23 bases. Per germline, CDR1 MNHEY and CDR2 SVGEGT. The DNA of the CDR3 is TGTGCCAGCACCGAGAACCAGGGGATTGGTTTCGAGACCCAGTACTTC. This gives the protein CASTENQGIGFETQYF.

The CDR3 is CASSLREGELFF. CDR3 coding DNA: TGTGCCAGCAGCTTAAGGGAAGGGGAGCTGTTTTTT. The chain is built from TRBV7-3 and TRBJ2-2; no clear D gene. Germline V gene data show CDR1 as SGHTA and CDR2 as FQGTGA. This CDR3 spans 12 amino acids. With 1 base removed from V and 8 bases from J, the gap between germline ends came to 5 bases.

This clonotype was observed a few times. The chain has TRBV6-2 or TRBV6-3 and TRBJ2-5; 9 nucleotides agree with TRBD1. The CDR3 loop spans 16 amino acids. Germline values: CDR1 MNHEY, CDR2 SVGEGT. V was pared by 4 bases and J by 5 bases, with 11 bases of the junction left unmatched. CDR3 region: CASSWALQGAGETQYF. In nucleotides, the CDR3 is TGTGCCAGCAGTTGGGCCCTACAGGGGGCAGGGGAGACCCAGTACTTC.

This clonotype was detected many times. V usage is TRBV7-9 and J usage is TRBJ2-1; 8 nucleotides align to TRBD2. Losses at the gene ends were 11 bases for V and 3 bases for J; bases not matched to a gene: 12. This CDR3 contains 15 residues. Germline V gene data show CDR1 as SEHNR and CDR2 as FQNEAQ (reference sequence). The CDR3, as DNA: TGTGCCGGGATCGATAGCGGGACTGGCTACAATGAGCAGTTCTTC. This encodes CAGIDSGTGYNEQFF. Complete variable domain (other parts from reference TRBV7-9 and TRBJ2-1): DTGVSQNPRHKITKRGQNVTFRCDPISEHNRLYWYRQTLGQGPEFLTYFQNEAQLEKSRLLSDRFSAERPKGSFSTLEIQRTEQGDSAMYLCAGIDSGTGYNEQFFGPGTRLTVL.

This clonotype was seen ten or more times. This sequence joins TRBV4-3 and TRBJ2-2; D unresolved. The CDR3 contains 15 residues. Germline CDR1 and CDR2: LGHNA and YSLEER. Trimming pared 0 bases from V and 5 bases from J, leaving 10 bases between. The CDR3 DNA is TGCGCCAGCAGCCAAGATCTAGGCAGAACCGGGGAGCTGTTTTTT. This encodes CASSQDLGRTGELFF.

The chain links TRBV4-2 to TRBJ2-1; the match to TRBD2 covers 10 bases. From germline, CDR1 is LGHNA and CDR2 YNFKEQ. This CDR3 has 14 residues. The V gene end was trimmed by 4 bases and the J gene end by 8 bases; junction bases not matched to a gene: 5. DNA for the CDR3: TGTGCCAGCAGCCCGGGACTAGCGAACGATGAGCAGTTCTTC. It yields the protein CASSPGLANDEQFF.

The chain is built from TRBV19 and TRBJ1-2, with D unresolved. The CDR3 spans 13 residues. Trimming removed 4 bases from V and 4 bases from J, with 10 bases in between. The germline CDR1 and CDR2 sequences are LNHDA and SQIVND (reference sequence). CDR3 region: CASSTSNSYGYTF. CDR3 DNA sequence: TGTGCCAGTAGTACCTCGAACAGCTATGGCTACACCTTC.

The V call is TRBV6-1, the J call TRBJ2-1; D call uncertain. CDR1 is MNHNS, CDR2 SASEGT, per germline. The CDR3 contains 12 residues. V gave up 3 bases and J gave up 3 bases, with 3 bases separating them. In DNA form, the CDR3 reads TGTGCCAGCAGTGATATCTACAATGAGCAGTTCTTC. Its protein product is CASSDIYNEQFF.

This chain links TRBV21-1 with TRBJ2-2; TRBD1 is taken as the D call from the table, unchecked against the DNA. TRBV21-1 is termed a pseudogene. The CDR3 length is 16 residues. The CDR3 reads CASSKRGTGGSGELFF. The CDR3 DNA sequence: TGTGCCAGCAGCAAAAGGGGGACAGGGGGTTCCGGGGAGCTGTTTTTT.

This clonotype was observed many times. CDR3: CASSFPGSTDIQYF. The DNA of the CDR3 is TGTGCCAGCAGTTTTCCCGGGTCGACCGACATTCAGTACTTC. This chain uses TRBV12-3 or TRBV12-4 with TRBJ2-4; D is unclear. The CDR3 is 14 residues long. The V gene lost 3 bases and the J gene lost 8 bases, with 14 bases spanning the gap.

V usage is TRBV20-1 and J usage is TRBJ2-5, with D possibly called TRBD1 or TRBD2 (6 bases each). Deletions cut 6 bases from V and 1 base from J, with 12 bases between. The CDR3 is 13 residues long. Germline lookup yields CDR1 DFQATT and CDR2 SNEGSKA (reference sequence). CDR3: CSALGGTQETQYF. DNA for the CDR3: TGCAGTGCCCTAGGGGGGACCCAAGAGACCCAGTACTTC.

This clonotype was counted a few times. The chain is built from TRBV5-1 and TRBJ2-3; tentative D call: TRBD2 (5 bases). CDR3 length: 15 residues. Looked up from germline, CDR1 is SGHRS and CDR2 is YFSETQ. V gave up 2 bases and J gave up 4 bases, with 14 bases separating them. The CDR3 sequence is CASSLTTFGADTQYF. DNA for the CDR3: TGCGCCAGCAGCTTAACAACCTTCGGGGCAGATACGCAGTATTTT. The full variable domain, in which reference TRBV5-1 and TRBJ2-3 provide the parts outside the CDR3, is KAGVTQTPRYLIKTRGQQVTLSCSPISGHRSVSWYQQTPGQGLQFLFEYFSETQRNKGNFPGRFSGRQFSNSRSEMNVSTLELGDSALYLCASSLTTFGADTQYFGPGTRLTVL.

This chain uses TRBV4-1 with TRBJ2-3; 7 nucleotides line up with TRBD1. Germline CDR1 MGHRA, CDR2 YSYEKL. CDR3 length: 13 residues. V lost 10 bases and J lost 3; bases outside the gene matches: 7. The CDR3 coding sequence is TGCGCCACCCGGCAGGGGGTAACAGATACGCAGTATTTT. It codes for CATRQGVTDTQYF.

This chain uses TRBV4-1 with TRBJ1-1; D is possibly TRBD1 (5 bases). V was trimmed by 1 base and J by 3 bases, leaving 9 bases between them. This CDR3 is built from 14 residues. Per germline, CDR1 MGHRA and CDR2 YSYEKL. The CDR3: CASSQGWGDTEAFF. For the CDR3, the DNA is TGCGCCAGCAGCCAAGGGTGGGGGGACACTGAAGCTTTCTTT.